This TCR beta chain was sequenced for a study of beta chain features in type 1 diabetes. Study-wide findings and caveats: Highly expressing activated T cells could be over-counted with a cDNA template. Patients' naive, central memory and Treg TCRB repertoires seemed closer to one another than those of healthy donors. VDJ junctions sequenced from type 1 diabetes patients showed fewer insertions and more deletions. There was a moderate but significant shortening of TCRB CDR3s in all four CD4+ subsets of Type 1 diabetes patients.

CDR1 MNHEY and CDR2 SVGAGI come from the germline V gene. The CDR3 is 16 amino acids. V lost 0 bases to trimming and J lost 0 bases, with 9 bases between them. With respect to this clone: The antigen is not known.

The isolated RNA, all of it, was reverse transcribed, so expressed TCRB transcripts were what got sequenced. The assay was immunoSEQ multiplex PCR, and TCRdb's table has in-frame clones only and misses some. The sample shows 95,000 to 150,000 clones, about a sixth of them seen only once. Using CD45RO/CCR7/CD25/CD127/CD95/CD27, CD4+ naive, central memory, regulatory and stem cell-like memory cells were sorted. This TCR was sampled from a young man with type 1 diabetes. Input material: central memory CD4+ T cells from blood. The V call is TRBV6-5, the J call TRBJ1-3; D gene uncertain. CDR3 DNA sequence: TGTGCCAGCAGTTACTCTATGGCGCTCTCTGGAAACACCATATATTTT. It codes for CASSYSMALSGNTIYF.